A selection of T cell receptor beta chains follows, all from one sample in a study of monozygotic twins with inflammatory bowel disease. TCRdb reprocessed the 5' RACE reads and reports one entry per CDR3 protein, with no DNA. Its clone listing holds over 350,000 distinct CDR3 sequences. Material: blood. These receptors came from a human donor with ulcerative colitis or Crohn's disease, or a healthy co-twin of an affected twin (not recorded which). Both conserved end residues are part of each CDR3.

j_call v_call cdr3_aa
TRBJ2-7 TRBV6-5 CASQVGGSYEQYF
TRBJ1-5 TRBV7-2 CASSRDRDQPQHF
TRBJ1-5 TRBV4-3 CASSHARGAVADQPQHF
TRBJ1-2 TRBV27 CASSSSKGGDYGYTF
TRBJ1-1 TRBV7-9 CASSQQGAVATEAFF
TRBJ1-1 TRBV19 CASSSRTAMNTEAFF
TRBJ2-7 TRBV29-1 CSVELGSQYEQYF
TRBJ1-1 TRBV18 CASSLNRAVGTEAFF
TRBJ2-5 TRBV6-1 CASSPGTSGGGTQYF
TRBJ2-1 TRBV5-1 CASSLTEHNEQFF
TRBJ2-6 TRBV12-3/TRBV12-4 CASTWSGANVLTF
TRBJ1-2 TRBV7-9 CASSLANRDGYTF
TRBJ2-7 TRBV20-1 CSAPKTGPSYEQYF
TRBJ2-7 TRBV24-1 CATSEGGYEQYF
TRBJ2-7 TRBV6-2/TRBV6-3 CASSSQGGGYEQYF
TRBJ1-1 TRBV12-3/TRBV12-4 CASKEQGTSRKTEAFF
TRBJ1-2 TRBV12-3/TRBV12-4 CASSFWGGTYGYTF
TRBJ2-1 TRBV5-1 CASRGLGTGDNEQFF
TRBJ2-7 TRBV5-1 CASSGTGFGTSYEQYF
TRBJ2-5 TRBV6-1 CASSEQGRQGETQYF
TRBJ2-2 TRBV20-1 CSARGTGELFF
TRBJ2-3 TRBV7-2 CASSVRVSDTQYF
TRBJ2-1 TRBV5-1 CASSFIGGDYNEQFF
TRBJ1-2 TRBV4-3 CASSHSRVDGYTF
TRBJ2-1 TRBV5-1 CASSFQGGEQFF
TRBJ2-1 TRBV7-9 CASSLPVGDGHEQFF
TRBJ2-3 TRBV3-1 CASSQAEYFRQVGSTDTQYF
TRBJ2-1 TRBV27 CASSFWRGDYNEQFF
TRBJ1-4 TRBV27 CASSVTGDREKLFF
TRBJ1-1 TRBV5-1 CASSPQGVGTEAFF
TRBJ2-1 TRBV10-3 CAISESVLSVEQFF
TRBJ1-1 TRBV7-2 CASSLTGHNTEAFF
TRBJ1-1 TRBV5-1 CASSLNAGGTEAFF
TRBJ2-1 TRBV28 CASRPGLAGVEQFF
TRBJ2-1 TRBV12-3/TRBV12-4 CASSLESPRQGAINEQFF
TRBJ1-5 TRBV6-2/TRBV6-3 CASSYSGTGASNQPQHF
TRBJ2-3 TRBV5-1 CASRLETLGVADTQYF
TRBJ2-2 TRBV5-1 CASKETVNTGELFF
TRBJ1-2 TRBV7-9 CASSLTGPGGYTF
TRBJ2-1 TRBV11-2 CASSLVSHEQFF
TRBJ2-1 TRBV15 CATSREGAVYNEQFF
TRBJ1-2 TRBV7-9 CASSLVEGAISGYTF